This TCR beta chain is drawn from a study of shared clonotypes between healthy human individuals. Clones were read by immunoSEQ multiplex PCR, and TCRdb kept only the in-frame ones, dropping some. The table shows fewer than 650,000 clones, with about three quarters occurring only once. The CDR3 runs 14 residues. V shed 4 bases and J shed 4 bases, with 10 bases lying between them. In germline, CDR1 is MNHGY, CDR2 SVAAGI. The rearrangement joins TRBV6-9 to TRBJ2-2; no clear D. This TCR came from a woman in her 40s in good health. Some clones in this sample may be carry-over from other donors' samples. What was sequenced was PBMCs. The CDR3 spells CASSFLKATGELFF. The CDR3 nucleotides read TGTGCCAGCAGTTTCCTCAAAGCCACCGGGGAGCTGTTTTTT.